Presented here are 8 T cell receptor beta chains from one specimen sequenced in a study of T-cell reconstitution after alpha-beta-depleted transplantation in children. Study-wide results and caveats: Reportedly, roughly two months post-transplant, alpha-beta T cells arose from several hundred expanded graft clones.

Preparation of the TCRbeta library used unique molecular identifiers. TCRdb independently ran MiXCR on the PCR reads; one entry per CDR3 protein. The sample contains approximately 30,000 distinct CDR3 sequences, approximately 6.9% of which appear only once. These TCRs are of unknown antigen specificity. This specimen consisted of peripheral blood, obtained 60 days after TCRalphabeta/CD19-depleted stem cell transplant. The receptors here all came from a child younger than two who had a stem cell transplant for acute myeloid leukemia, so the T cells may come from the graft donor.

Many counts were recorded for this clonotype. The chain carries TRBV7-9 and TRBJ1-2, with D perhaps TRBD1 (5 bases). V was pared by 5 bases and J by 2 bases, with 6 bases between. There are 12 residues in the CDR3. Germline V gives CDR1 SEHNR, CDR2 FQNEAQ (reference sequence). The DNA for the CDR3 is TGTGCCAGCAGCCCAGGGAACTATGGCTACACCTTC. Translated, it gives CASSPGNYGYTF. The full variable domain, completed using reference TRBV7-9 and TRBJ1-2, is DTGVSQNPRHKITKRGQNVTFRCDPISEHNRLYWYRQTLGQGPEFLTYFQNEAQLEKSRLLSDRFSAERPKGSFSTLEIQRTEQGDSAMYLCASSPGNYGYTFGSGTRLTVV.

This clonotype was seen repeatedly, ten times or more. The rearrangement uses TRBV28 and TRBJ2-3; no clear D gene. Germline-derived CDR1 and CDR2 are MDHEN and SYDVKM. Trimming pared 5 bases from V and 8 bases from J, leaving 11 bases between. The CDR3 is made up of 12 amino acids. The CDR3 region is CASSPGYGTQYF. In DNA, the CDR3 is TGTGCCAGCAGTCCTGGTTACGGTACGCAGTATTTT.

There are many counts of this clonotype. This chain uses TRBV6-5 with TRBJ2-2; the D is unclear. Trimming took 6 bases from V and 6 from J, leaving 8 bases between them. CDR3 length: 12 amino acids. Germline assignment: CDR1 MNHEY and CDR2 SVGAGI. CDR3: CASRGGSGELFF. The DNA for the CDR3 is TGTGCCAGCAGGGGCGGATCCGGGGAGCTGTTTTTT.

There are many counts of this clonotype. The CDR3, as DNA: TGTGCCATCGGAAGTCCCTACGAGCAGTACTTC. It codes for CAIGSPYEQYF. The gene calls are TRBV7-9 and TRBJ2-7; D is unresolved. Germline V gene lookup returns CDR1 SEHNR and CDR2 FQNEAQ (reference sequence). V was clipped by 10 bases and J by 2 bases, with 9 bases between them. The CDR3 totals 11 residues. Based on the CDR3 plus reference TRBV7-9 and TRBJ2-7, the full variable domain is DTGVSQNPRHKITKRGQNVTFRCDPISEHNRLYWYRQTLGQGPEFLTYFQNEAQLEKSRLLSDRFSAERPKGSFSTLEIQRTEQGDSAMYLCAIGSPYEQYFGPGTRLTVT.

For this clonotype: It may be a read error: a sequence one base away is much more abundant. The chain couples TRBV20-1 to TRBJ2-3; 8 positions agree with TRBD1. This CDR3 is built from 17 residues. Germline values: CDR1 DFQATT, CDR2 SNEGSKA (reference sequence). Here the CDR3 reads CCAPPRPRQGPTDTQYF. The CDR3 nucleotides are TGCTGTGCTCCCCCCCGGCCCCGACAGGGGCCCACAGATACGCAGTATTTT.

The chain links TRBV18 to TRBJ2-3, with TRBD1 matching 8 bases. Germline values: CDR1 KGHSH, CDR2 LQKENI. V lost 5 bases, J lost 7 bases, and 11 bases stayed unmatched. This CDR3 has 15 amino acids. Here the CDR3 reads CASSTPGQDWNTQYF. In DNA form, the CDR3 reads TGTGCCAGCTCAACCCCGGGACAGGATTGGAATACGCAGTATTTT.

This clonotype was recorded many times. The J gene is TRBJ1-4, the V gene TRBV7-9; D gene unclear. The CDR3 is made up of 15 amino acids. V lost 5 bases to trimming and J lost 7 bases, with 17 bases between them. From germline, CDR1 is SEHNR and CDR2 FQNEAQ (reference sequence). CDR3 nucleotide sequence: TGTGCCAGCAGCCCCCGGGAGGGCCCAGCTGAAAAACTGTTTTTT. This gives the protein CASSPREGPAEKLFF.

This clonotype was observed many times. The rearrangement joins TRBV4-2 to TRBJ1-2, with D hard to call. Germline lookup yields CDR1 LGHNA and CDR2 YNFKEQ. The CDR3 covers 13 residues. V shed 1 base and J shed 4 bases, with 7 bases lying between them. The CDR3 spells CASSQAGAYGYTF. The CDR3 DNA reads as TGTGCCAGCAGCCAAGCGGGTGCCTATGGCTACACCTTC.